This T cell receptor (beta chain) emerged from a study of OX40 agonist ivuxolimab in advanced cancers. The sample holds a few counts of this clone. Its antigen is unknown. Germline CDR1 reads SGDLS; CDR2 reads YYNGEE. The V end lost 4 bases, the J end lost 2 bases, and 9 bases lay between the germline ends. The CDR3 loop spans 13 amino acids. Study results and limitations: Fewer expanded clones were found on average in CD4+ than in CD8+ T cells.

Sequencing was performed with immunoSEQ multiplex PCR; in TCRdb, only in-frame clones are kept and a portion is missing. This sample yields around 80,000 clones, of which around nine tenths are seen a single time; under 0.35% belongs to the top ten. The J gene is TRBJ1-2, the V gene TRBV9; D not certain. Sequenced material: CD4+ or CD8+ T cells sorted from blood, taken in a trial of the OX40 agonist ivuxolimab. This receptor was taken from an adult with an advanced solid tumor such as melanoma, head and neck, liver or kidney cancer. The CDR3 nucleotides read TGTGCCAGCAGCCCACTAAGGAACTATGGCTACACCTTC. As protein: CASSPLRNYGYTF.